The 18 T cell receptor beta chains below were found in one sample sequenced in a study of T cells in Graves' hyperthyroidism and ophthalmopathy. Amplified TCR beta CDR3 regions derived from RNA transcripts. The HTBI set primed first-round TCR CDR3 RT-PCR. TCRdb processed the multiplex PCR reads anew with MiXCR; each CDR3 protein has one entry. This sample yields about 600,000 distinct CDR3 sequences, of which approximately 14% are seen a single time; approximately 6.4% belongs to the top ten. Sequences were obtained from blood. The receptors were gathered from a young woman with Graves' ophthalmopathy.

This clonotype was seen many times. CDR3 protein: CAWSVFAGNTRNYGYTF. CDR3 coding DNA: TGTGCCTGGAGTGTATTTGCAGGGAACACTCGGAACTATGGCTACACCTTC. This chain joins TRBV30 and TRBJ1-2, with D maybe TRBD1 (5 bases). Germline V lookup: CDR1 GTSNPN, CDR2 SVGIG (reference sequence). The V end was cut by 0 bases, the J end by 2 bases, with 19 bases between. The CDR3 length is 17 residues. The whole variable domain, remainder taken from reference TRBV30 and TRBJ1-2, is SQTIHQWPATLVQPVGSPLSLECTVEGTSNPNLYWYRQAAGRGLQLLFYSVGIGQISSEVPQNLSASRPQDRQFILSSKKLLLSDSGFYLCAWSVFAGNTRNYGYTFGSGTRLTVV.

This clonotype has a handful of counts. The chain uses TRBV5-4 and TRBJ2-1, with D possibly being TRBD1 (5 bases). The V end was cut by 3 bases, the J end by 6 bases, with 19 bases between. Per the germline V gene, CDR1 is SGHNT and CDR2 is YYREEE (reference sequence). The CDR3 has 16 amino acids. The CDR3: CASSSAGSRAVNEQFF. CDR3 DNA: TGTGCCAGCAGCTCTGCCGGGTCCAGGGCCGTCAATGAGCAGTTCTTC.

This clonotype was counted at least ten times. V and J are TRBV2 and TRBJ2-7; maybe TRBD1 (6 bases). The ends were cut back, 4 bases at V and 3 bases at J, with 10 bases in the middle. Germline CDR1 and CDR2: SNHLY and FYNNEI. CDR3 length equals 13 residues. CDR3: CASSAGVGYEQYF. The CDR3 nucleotides read TGTGCCAGCAGTGCAGGGGTGGGCTACGAGCAGTACTTC.

The chain recombines TRBV29-1 with TRBJ2-3; D is ambiguous. Germline CDR1 is SQVTM and CDR2 is ANQGSEA. This CDR3 spans 12 amino acids. V was shortened by 7 bases and J by 4 bases, with 12 bases between the two germline ends. The CDR3 coding sequence is TGCAGCGCCCTTCTAGATGCAGATACGCAGTATTTT. Its protein is CSALLDADTQYF.

This clonotype was observed many times. The DNA of the CDR3 is TGCAGTGCTAGATTGACTAGCGGGGGATCATACAATGAGCAGTTCTTC. This translates into CSARLTSGGSYNEQFF. The genes are TRBV20-1 and TRBJ2-1; TRBD2 agrees at 12 bases. With V trimmed by 2 bases and J by 4 bases, 6 bases remained unmatched. Germline lookup yields CDR1 DFQATT and CDR2 SNEGSKA (reference sequence). This CDR3 has 16 amino acids.

This clonotype was recorded many times. This chain links TRBV6-1 with TRBJ2-7; D is ambiguous. This CDR3 is built from 13 residues. Germline V gene data show CDR1 as MNHNS and CDR2 as SASEGT. Trimming shortened V by 7 bases and J by 2 bases, and 12 bases separated the two germline ends. In DNA form, the CDR3 reads TGTGCCAGCACCTCATGGGCGGCCTACGAGCAGTACTTC. The encoded protein is CASTSWAAYEQYF.

The chain is built from TRBV6-4 and TRBJ2-3; D is unresolved. CDR3 length equals 14 residues. Trimming pared 4 bases from V and 1 base from J, leaving 9 bases between. Germline V gene sequence: CDR1 MRHNA, CDR2 SNTAGT. The CDR3 here is CASSGEEGTDTQYF. The CDR3 DNA reads TGTGCCAGCAGTGGAGAGGAAGGCACAGATACGCAGTATTTT.

The chain is built from TRBV6-1 and TRBJ1-2; D is undetermined. The CDR3 sequence is 13 residues long. The germline V gene encodes CDR1 MNHNS and CDR2 SASEGT. The V end lost 5 bases, the J end lost 6 bases, and 13 bases lay between the germline ends. CDR3 loop: CASSLAARHGYTF. CDR3 nucleotide sequence: TGTGCCAGCAGTTTGGCCGCTCGACATGGCTACACCTTC.

This clonotype was detected many times. The rearrangement joins TRBV20-1 to TRBJ2-5, with a tentative D call TRBD1 (5 bases). Trimming left V 5 bases short and J 0 bases short, with 7 bases between. The CDR3 has 12 amino acids. In germline, CDR1 is DFQATT, CDR2 SNEGSKA (reference sequence). In DNA, the CDR3 is TGCAGTGCTGACAGAGACCAAGAGACCCAGTACTTC. Protein sequence: CSADRDQETQYF.

This clonotype showed up just a few times. Since a much larger clone is just one base distant, this may be a read error. The chain links TRBV11-2 to TRBJ2-1; D may be TRBD2 (6 bases). Germline V lookup: CDR1 SGHAT, CDR2 FQNNGV. There are 14 residues in the CDR3. Here the CDR3 reads CASSLGGTYSEQFF. CDR3 coding DNA: TGTGCCAGCAGCTTAGGGGGGACTTACAGTGAGCAGTTCTTC.

In this sample, this clonotype turned up a few times. The CDR3 DNA sequence: TGTGCCAGCAGCTCCTGGGACTCCCGGTCATACGAGCAGTACTTC. Protein product: CASSSWDSRSYEQYF. The V and J genes are TRBV7-8 and TRBJ2-7; a possible D gene is TRBD2 (6 bases). The germline gives CDR1 SGHVS, CDR2 FQNEAQ. Trimming took off 4 bases at V and 4 bases at J, with 17 bases between the two ends. There are 15 residues in the CDR3.

This clonotype was recorded at least ten times. The chain joins TRBV20-1 to TRBJ2-5; D unclear. The CDR3 loop spans 15 amino acids. Germline V lookup: CDR1 DFQATT, CDR2 SNEGSKA (reference sequence). The V end lost 3 bases, the J end lost 1 base, and 15 bases lay between the germline ends. CDR3 coding DNA: TGCAGTGCTAGTTCTCCCGAGCGAACCCAAGAGACCCAGTACTTC. Translation: CSASSPERTQETQYF.

This clonotype occurred a few times. The gene calls are TRBV18 and TRBJ2-3, with D unresolved. The V end lost 3 bases, the J end lost 2 bases, and 18 bases lay between the germline ends. The CDR3 extends over 17 amino acids. Germline assignment: CDR1 KGHSH and CDR2 LQKENI. DNA of the CDR3: TGTGCCAGCTCACCCCCCCTGGGCGGACCGCACACAGATACGCAGTATTTT. Translation gives CASSPPLGGPHTDTQYF.

This chain links TRBV7-2 with TRBJ1-6; TRBD1 might be the D (6 bases). The V end lost 1 base, the J end lost 6 bases, and 10 bases lay between the germline ends. This CDR3 spans 15 amino acids. CDR1 and CDR2 from the germline V gene are SGHTA and FQGNSA. CDR3 residues: CASSLGGARNSPLHF. CDR3 DNA: TGTGCCAGCAGCTTAGGGGGGGCGCGTAATTCACCCCTCCACTTT.

The chain recombines TRBV7-2 with TRBJ1-3; D uncertain. Trimming stripped 2 bases from V and 2 bases from J, with 10 bases between. The CDR3 is made up of 15 amino acids. Germline CDR1 SGHTA, CDR2 FQGNSA. As DNA, the CDR3 is TGTGCCAGCAGCTTATTGAATCCGCCTGGAAACACCATATATTTT. Its translation is CASSLLNPPGNTIYF.

This clonotype was detected many times. This rearrangement joins TRBV3-1 to TRBJ2-7, with 7 bases that match TRBD1. From germline, CDR1 is LGHDT and CDR2 YNNKEL (reference sequence). CDR3 length: 14 residues. V lost 5 bases and J lost 2; bases outside the gene matches: 6. The CDR3: CASSLQGIAYEQYF. Here the CDR3 DNA reads TGTGCCAGCAGCTTACAGGGGATTGCCTACGAGCAGTACTTC.

The chain carries TRBV25-1 and TRBJ1-4; 9 positions agree with TRBD1. CDR3 length: 18 residues. J lost 1 base, V lost 7 bases, and 13 bases had no gene match. CDR1 is MGHDK and CDR2 is SYGVNS in the germline V gene. CDR3 amino acids: CASTRTGDRAQTNEKLFF. The CDR3 region has the DNA TGTGCCAGCACCCGCACGGGGGACAGGGCGCAAACTAATGAAAAACTGTTTTTT.

In its sample, this clonotype was seen many times. CDR3 DNA sequence: TGCAGCGTTGAATATCCGGCTGCCAGGAGAGAGACCCAGTACTTC. The encoded protein is CSVEYPAARRETQYF. The chain has TRBV29-1 and TRBJ2-5; the D is unclear. Germline loops: CDR1 SQVTM, CDR2 ANQGSEA. The CDR3 has 15 residues. V lost 2 bases and J lost 4, with 17 bases in between.